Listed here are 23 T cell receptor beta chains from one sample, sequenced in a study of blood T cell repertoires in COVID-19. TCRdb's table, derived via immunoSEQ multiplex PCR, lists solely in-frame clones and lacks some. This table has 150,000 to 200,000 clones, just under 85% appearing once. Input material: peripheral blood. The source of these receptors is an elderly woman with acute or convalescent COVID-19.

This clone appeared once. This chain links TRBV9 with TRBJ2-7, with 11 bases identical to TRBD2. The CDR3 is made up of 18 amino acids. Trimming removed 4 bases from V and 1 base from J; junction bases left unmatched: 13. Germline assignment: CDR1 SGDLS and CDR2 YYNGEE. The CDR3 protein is CASSPRSGGGTVSYEQYF. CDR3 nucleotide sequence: TGTGCCAGCAGCCCTCGTAGCGGGGGGGGGACAGTGTCCTACGAGCAGTACTTC.

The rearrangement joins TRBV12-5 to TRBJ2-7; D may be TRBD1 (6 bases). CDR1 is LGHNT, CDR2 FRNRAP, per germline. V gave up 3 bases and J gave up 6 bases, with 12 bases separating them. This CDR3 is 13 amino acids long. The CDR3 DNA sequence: TGTGCTAGTGGTTTTTTCAGAGGGGGCGAGCAGTACTTC. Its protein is CASGFFRGGEQYF.

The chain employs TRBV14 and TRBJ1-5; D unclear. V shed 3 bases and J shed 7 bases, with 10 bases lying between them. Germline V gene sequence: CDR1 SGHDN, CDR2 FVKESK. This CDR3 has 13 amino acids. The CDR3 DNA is TGTGCCAGCAGCCAGGATCCGAGGCAGCCCCAGCATTTT. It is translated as CASSQDPRQPQHF.

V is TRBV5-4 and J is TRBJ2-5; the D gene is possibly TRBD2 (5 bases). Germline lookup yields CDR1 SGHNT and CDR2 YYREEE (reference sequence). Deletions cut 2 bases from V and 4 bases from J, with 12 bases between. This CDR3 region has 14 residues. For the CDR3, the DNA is TGTGCCAGCAGCTTTAGTAAGGGAGCAGAGACCCAGTACTTC. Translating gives CASSFSKGAETQYF.

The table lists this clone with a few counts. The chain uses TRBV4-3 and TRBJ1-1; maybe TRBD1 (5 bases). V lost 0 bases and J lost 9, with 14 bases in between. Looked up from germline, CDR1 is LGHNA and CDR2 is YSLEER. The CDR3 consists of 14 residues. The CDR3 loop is CASSQDLAGHKAFF. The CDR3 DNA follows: TGCGCCAGCAGCCAAGATCTGGCGGGGCACAAAGCTTTCTTT.

This CDR3 reads CASSQEGVYGYTF. CDR3 sequence (DNA): TGCGCCAGCAGCCAAGAAGGGGTGTATGGCTACACCTTC. The V and J genes are TRBV4-1 and TRBJ1-2, with D possibly being TRBD1 (5 bases). Trimming removed 0 bases at V and 5 bases at J, with 7 bases between. The CDR3 is 13 residues long. The germline V gene has CDR1 MGHRA and CDR2 YSYEKL.

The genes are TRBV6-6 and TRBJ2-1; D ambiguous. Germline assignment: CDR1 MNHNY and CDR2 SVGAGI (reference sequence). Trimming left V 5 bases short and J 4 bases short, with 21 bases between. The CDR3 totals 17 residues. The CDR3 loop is CASSPLVSRIDYNEQFF. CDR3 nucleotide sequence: TGTGCCAGCAGTCCCTTAGTAAGTCGCATCGATTACAATGAGCAGTTCTTC.

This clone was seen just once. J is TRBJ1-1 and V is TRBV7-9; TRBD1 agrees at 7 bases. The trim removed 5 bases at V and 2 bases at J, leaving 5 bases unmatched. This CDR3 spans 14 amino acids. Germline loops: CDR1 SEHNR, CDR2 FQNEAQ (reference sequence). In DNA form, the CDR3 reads TGTGCCAGCAGCCCCGGGACAGCAAACACTGAAGCTTTCTTT. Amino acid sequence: CASSPGTANTEAFF.

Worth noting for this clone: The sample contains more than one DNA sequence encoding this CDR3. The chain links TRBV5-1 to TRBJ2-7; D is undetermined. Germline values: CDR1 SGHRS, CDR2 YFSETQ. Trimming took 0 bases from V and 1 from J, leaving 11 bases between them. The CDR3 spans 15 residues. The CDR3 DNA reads TGCGCCAGCAGCTTGGGTCAGGCATCTTCCTACGAGCAGTACTTC. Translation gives CASSLGQASSYEQYF.

Here the CDR3 DNA reads TGCAGCGCCCACCTGACTAGCGGGAGGGAGTACATTCAGTACTTC. It is translated as CSAHLTSGREYIQYF. The chain employs TRBV29-1 and TRBJ2-4; TRBD2 matches 14 bases. Germline CDR1 and CDR2: SQVTM and ANQGSEA. V lost 7 bases and J lost 8; bases outside the gene matches: 10. This CDR3 spans 15 amino acids.

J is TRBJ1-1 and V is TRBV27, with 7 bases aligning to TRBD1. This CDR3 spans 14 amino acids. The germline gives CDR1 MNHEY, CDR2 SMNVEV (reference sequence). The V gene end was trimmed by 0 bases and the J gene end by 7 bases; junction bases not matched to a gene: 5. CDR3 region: CASSLSGTAREAFF. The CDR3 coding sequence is TGTGCCAGCAGTTTATCGGGGACAGCCCGTGAAGCTTTCTTT.

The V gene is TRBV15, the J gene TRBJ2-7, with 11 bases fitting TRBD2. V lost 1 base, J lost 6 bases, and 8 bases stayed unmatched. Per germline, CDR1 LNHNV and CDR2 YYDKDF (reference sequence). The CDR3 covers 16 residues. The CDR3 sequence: CATSRGLAGGSAEQYF. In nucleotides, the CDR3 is TGTGCCACCAGCAGAGGGCTAGCGGGAGGTTCAGCCGAGCAGTACTTC.

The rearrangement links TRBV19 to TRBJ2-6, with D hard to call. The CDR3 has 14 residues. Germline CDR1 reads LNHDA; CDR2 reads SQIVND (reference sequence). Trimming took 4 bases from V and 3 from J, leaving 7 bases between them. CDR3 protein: CASSSPGGANVLTF. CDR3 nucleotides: TGTGCCAGTAGTAGCCCAGGTGGGGCCAACGTCCTGACTTTC. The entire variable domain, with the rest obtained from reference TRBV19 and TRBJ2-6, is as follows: DGGITQSPKYLFRKEGQNVTLSCEQNLNHDAMYWYRQDPGQGLRLIYYSQIVNDFQKGDIAEGYSVSREKKESFPLTVTSAQKNPTAFYLCASSSPGGANVLTFGAGSRLTVL.

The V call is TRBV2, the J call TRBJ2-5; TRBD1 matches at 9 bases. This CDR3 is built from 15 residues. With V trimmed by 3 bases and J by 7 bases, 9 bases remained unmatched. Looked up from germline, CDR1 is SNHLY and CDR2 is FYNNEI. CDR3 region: CASSERTGVRMTQYF. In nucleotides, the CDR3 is TGTGCCAGCAGTGAGCGGACAGGGGTTAGGATGACCCAGTACTTC.

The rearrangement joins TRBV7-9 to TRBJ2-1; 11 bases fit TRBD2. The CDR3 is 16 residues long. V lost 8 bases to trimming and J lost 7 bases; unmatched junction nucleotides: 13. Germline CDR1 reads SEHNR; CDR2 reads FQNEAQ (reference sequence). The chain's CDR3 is CASSNFLAGGRNEQFF. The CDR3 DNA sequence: TGTGCCAGCTCAAATTTTCTAGCGGGAGGACGGAATGAGCAGTTCTTC.

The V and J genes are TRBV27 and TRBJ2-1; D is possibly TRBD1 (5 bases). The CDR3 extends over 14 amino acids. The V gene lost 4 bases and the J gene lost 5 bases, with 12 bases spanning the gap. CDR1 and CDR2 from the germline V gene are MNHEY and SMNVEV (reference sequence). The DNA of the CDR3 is TGTGCCAGCAGTTGGGCAGGGAACAACAATGAGCAGTTCTTC. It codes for CASSWAGNNNEQFF.

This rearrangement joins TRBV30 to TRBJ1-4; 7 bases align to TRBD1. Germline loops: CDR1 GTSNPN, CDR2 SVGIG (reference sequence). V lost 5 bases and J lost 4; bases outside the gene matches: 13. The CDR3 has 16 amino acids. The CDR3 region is CAWGRAGTVSNEKLFF. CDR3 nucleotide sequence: TGTGCCTGGGGGAGGGCCGGGACAGTCAGTAATGAAAAACTGTTTTTT. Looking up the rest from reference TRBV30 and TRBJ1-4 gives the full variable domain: SQTIHQWPATLVQPVGSPLSLECTVEGTSNPNLYWYRQAAGRGLQLLFYSVGIGQISSEVPQNLSASRPQDRQFILSSKKLLLSDSGFYLCAWGRAGTVSNEKLFFGSGTQLSVL.

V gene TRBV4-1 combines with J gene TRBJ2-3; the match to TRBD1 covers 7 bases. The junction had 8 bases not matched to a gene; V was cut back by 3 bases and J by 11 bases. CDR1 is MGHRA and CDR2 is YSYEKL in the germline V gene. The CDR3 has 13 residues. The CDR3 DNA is TGCGCCAGCAGCCACCCGGGACAGCCAGGGCAGTATTTT. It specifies CASSHPGQPGQYF.

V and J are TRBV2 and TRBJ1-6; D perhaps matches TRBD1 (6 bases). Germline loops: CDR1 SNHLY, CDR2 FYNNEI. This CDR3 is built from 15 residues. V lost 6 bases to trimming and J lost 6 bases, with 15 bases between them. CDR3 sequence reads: CASRQGDYANSPLHF. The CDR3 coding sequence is TGTGCCAGCAGACAGGGAGATTACGCTAATTCACCCCTCCACTTT.

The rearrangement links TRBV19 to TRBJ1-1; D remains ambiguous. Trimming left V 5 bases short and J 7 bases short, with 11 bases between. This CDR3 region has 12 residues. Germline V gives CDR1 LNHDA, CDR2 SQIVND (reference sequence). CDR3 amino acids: CASSPPGREAFF. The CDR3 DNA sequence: TGTGCCAGTAGTCCACCCGGTCGTGAAGCTTTCTTT.

CDR3 sequence: CASSPRDYRAKNIQYF. CDR3 in DNA: TGTGCCAGCAGTCCCCGGGACTATAGAGCCAAAAACATTCAGTACTTC. The genes are TRBV27 and TRBJ2-4; 7 bases are a match to TRBD2. J was trimmed by 0 bases and V by 5 bases; bases with no gene match: 7. The CDR3 is 16 residues long. Per the germline V gene, CDR1 is MNHEY and CDR2 is SMNVEV (reference sequence).

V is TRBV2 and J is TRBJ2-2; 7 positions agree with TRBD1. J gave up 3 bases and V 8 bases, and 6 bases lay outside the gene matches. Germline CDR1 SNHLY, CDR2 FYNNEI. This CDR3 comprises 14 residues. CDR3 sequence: CASRTGADTGELFF. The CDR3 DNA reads TGTGCCAGCCGAACAGGGGCTGACACCGGGGAGCTGTTTTTT. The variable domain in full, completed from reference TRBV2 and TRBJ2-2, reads EPEVTQTPSHQVTQMGQEVILRCVPISNHLYFYWYRQILGQKVEFLVSFYNNEISEKSEIFDDQFSVERPDGSNFTLKIRSTKLEDSAMYFCASRTGADTGELFFGEGSRLTVL.

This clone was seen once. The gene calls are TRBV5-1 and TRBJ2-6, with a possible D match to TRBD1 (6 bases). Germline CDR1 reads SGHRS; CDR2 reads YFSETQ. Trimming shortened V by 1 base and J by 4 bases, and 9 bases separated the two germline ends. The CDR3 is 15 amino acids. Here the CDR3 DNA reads TGCGCCAGCAGCTTGCCAGGGGCAGGGGCCAACGTCCTGACTTTC. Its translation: CASSLPGAGANVLTF.